The 18 T cell receptor beta chains given below trace back to one sample, sequenced in a study of tumor-infiltrating lymphocytes in localized non-small cell lung cancer. Method: immunoSEQ multiplex PCR; TCRdb's copy keeps in-frame clones and lacks some. Here the sample spans around 6,400 clones, over 70% being singletons. The sequenced sample consisted of lung tumor tissue. These receptors originate from a human donor with non-small cell lung cancer.

The chain is built from TRBV30 and TRBJ2-4; the D gene is possibly TRBD2 (5 bases). Germline CDR1 GTSNPN, CDR2 SVGIG (reference sequence). The CDR3 has 15 amino acids. V was clipped by 4 bases and J by 0 bases, with 13 bases between them. The CDR3 region is CAWTPEGAAKNIQYF. CDR3 nucleotides: TGTGCCTGGACTCCCGAGGGAGCAGCCAAAAACATTCAGTACTTC. The complete variable domain, with remaining parts taken from reference TRBV30 and TRBJ2-4, reads SQTIHQWPATLVQPVGSPLSLECTVEGTSNPNLYWYRQAAGRGLQLLFYSVGIGQISSEVPQNLSASRPQDRQFILSSKKLLLSDSGFYLCAWTPEGAAKNIQYFGAGTRLSVL.

V usage is TRBV6-5 and J usage is TRBJ2-7; D not certain. Germline V CDR1 and CDR2: MNHEY, SVGAGI. Deletions cut 2 bases from V and 3 bases from J, with 11 bases between. This CDR3 is 14 amino acids long. CDR3 nucleotide sequence: TGTGCCAGCAGTTACCAAAGGACCTTCTACGAGCAGTACTTC. Its translation: CASSYQRTFYEQYF.

The V and J genes are TRBV12-1 and TRBJ1-2; the listed D gene, TRBD1, was not tested against the DNA. TRBV12-1 constitutes a pseudogene. This CDR3 has 15 residues. The CDR3 DNA sequence: TGTGCCAGCAGCTTTCAGATGGGACAACCAAATGGCTACACCTTC. This encodes CASSFQMGQPNGYTF.

The CDR3 reads CASTLGGSPNNEQFF. The DNA for the CDR3 is TGTGCCAGCACCTTGGGGGGGTCTCCAAACAATGAGCAGTTCTTC. The chain employs TRBV6-5 and TRBJ2-1; TRBD2 matches 7 bases. Per germline, CDR1 MNHEY and CDR2 SVGAGI. The V segment lost 7 bases and the J segment 5 bases; nucleotides outside the gene matches: 11. The CDR3 is 15 amino acids.

J is TRBJ2-6 and V is TRBV4-2; 10 bases align to TRBD1. The CDR3 contains 18 residues. The V segment lost 4 bases and the J segment 0 bases; nucleotides outside the gene matches: 6. Germline V gene lookup returns CDR1 LGHNA and CDR2 YNFKEQ. CDR3 sequence (DNA): TGTGCCAGCAGCCTTCGGACAGGGGGTACCTCTGGGGCCAACGTCCTGACTTTC. This gives the protein CASSLRTGGTSGANVLTF.

This chain connects TRBV4-1 to TRBJ2-6, with 9 bases that match TRBD1. J lost 4 bases, V lost 4 bases, and 8 bases had no gene match. The CDR3 is 17 residues long. Germline lookup yields CDR1 MGHRA and CDR2 YSYEKL. The CDR3 is CASSPTGTGYGANVLTF. The CDR3 DNA reads as TGCGCCAGCAGCCCAACCGGGACAGGGTACGGGGCCAACGTCCTGACTTTC.

CDR3 loop: CATRRGATEAFF. As DNA, the CDR3 is TGTGCCACCCGACGGGGGGCCACTGAAGCTTTCTTT. V and J are TRBV2 and TRBJ1-1; the D gene is possibly TRBD1 (6 bases). Per germline, CDR1 SNHLY and CDR2 FYNNEI. V gave up 10 bases and J gave up 4 bases, with 13 bases separating them. The CDR3 runs 12 residues.

This clone is deemed medium-sized (0.01 to 0.1%). V and J are TRBV4-2 and TRBJ1-5; tentative D call: TRBD1 (5 bases). CDR1 LGHNA and CDR2 YNFKEQ come from the germline V gene. V lost 1 base and J lost 3, with 10 bases in between. The length of the CDR3 is 15 residues. CDR3: CASSQGTNFNQPQHF. The CDR3 DNA reads as TGTGCCAGCAGCCAAGGGACAAACTTCAATCAGCCCCAGCATTTT.

CDR3 DNA: TGTGCCAGCAGCGCGACCGTAGCGGGGGGGTTCTCCTACAATGAGCAGTTCTTC. Translation: CASSATVAGGFSYNEQFF. The gene calls are TRBV9 and TRBJ2-1; 11 bases match TRBD2. Trimming removed 3 bases from V and 0 bases from J; junction bases left unmatched: 8. The CDR3 spans 18 residues. Looked up from germline, CDR1 is SGDLS and CDR2 is YYNGEE.

The V gene is TRBV18, the J gene TRBJ2-5, with TRBD1 matching over 9 bases. This CDR3 is built from 14 residues. V lost 6 bases, J lost 2 bases, and 4 bases stayed unmatched. Looked up from germline, CDR1 is KGHSH and CDR2 is LQKENI. CDR3 in DNA: TGTGCCAGCTCGCCGACAGGGGGTCAAGAGACCCAGTACTTC. This gives the protein CASSPTGGQETQYF. The whole variable domain, remainder taken from reference TRBV18 and TRBJ2-5, is NAGVMQNPRHLVRRRGQEARLRCSPMKGHSHVYWYRQLPEEGLKFMVYLQKENIIDESGMPKERFSAEFPKEGPSILRIQQVVRGDSAAYFCASSPTGGQETQYFGPGTRLLVL.

J is TRBJ2-7 and V is TRBV6-6; 9 bases line up with TRBD1. This CDR3 region has 16 residues. V lost 5 bases and J lost 3; bases outside the gene matches: 11. Germline V gene lookup returns CDR1 MNHNY and CDR2 SVGAGI (reference sequence). For the CDR3, the DNA is TGTGCCAGCAGTAGCGGGACCGGGACAGGGAACTACGAGCAGTACTTC. Translated: CASSSGTGTGNYEQYF.

The V gene is TRBV4-1, the J gene TRBJ2-2; 8 bases match TRBD2. V was clipped by 8 bases and J by 2 bases; unmatched bases: 4. Per germline, CDR1 MGHRA and CDR2 YSYEKL. The CDR3 is made up of 14 amino acids. CDR3 coding DNA: TGCGCCAGCTCGCGGGGGGCCAACACCGGGGAGCTGTTTTTT. Translation: CASSRGANTGELFF.

The chain has TRBV5-1 and TRBJ2-3, with 11 bases that match TRBD1. CDR1 and CDR2 from the germline V gene are SGHRS and YFSETQ. This CDR3 is built from 17 residues. V was pared by 5 bases and J by 0 bases, with 8 bases of the junction left unmatched. In DNA form, the CDR3 reads TGCGCCAGCAGACCGGACAGGGGGCTTTTAAGCACAGATACGCAGTATTTT. It translates to CASRPDRGLLSTDTQYF.

The sample holds a few counts of this clone. CDR3 sequence reads: CASSYSGGTEAFF. CDR3 DNA sequence: TGTGCCAGCAGTTACAGCGGGGGCACTGAAGCTTTCTTT. The chain combines TRBV4-2 with TRBJ1-1, with D tentatively TRBD1 (5 bases). Germline CDR1 reads LGHNA; CDR2 reads YNFKEQ. This CDR3 spans 13 amino acids. V lost 6 bases and J lost 4, with 12 bases in between.

The chain links TRBV14 to TRBJ2-7; 8 bases map to TRBD1. V shed 1 base, J shed 4 bases, and the junction held 9 bases outside the gene matches. Germline V CDR1 and CDR2: SGHDN, FVKESK. There are 16 residues in the CDR3. The CDR3 bases are TGTGCCAGCAGCCAAGTTCTCGGGACAGGTCTTTACGAGCAGTACTTC. It codes for CASSQVLGTGLYEQYF. Complete variable domain (other parts from reference TRBV14 and TRBJ2-7): EAGVTQFPSHSVIEKGQTVTLRCDPISGHDNLYWYRRVMGKEIKFLLHFVKESKQDESGMPNNRFLAERTGGTYSTLKVQPAELEDSGVYFCASSQVLGTGLYEQYFGPGTRLTVT.

The chain joins TRBV6-6 to TRBJ1-4; maybe TRBD1 (6 bases). CDR1 is MNHNY, CDR2 SVGAGI, per germline (reference sequence). The CDR3 length is 13 residues. V lost 6 bases and J 6 bases, leaving 11 bases between the germline ends. CDR3 residues: CASRARTDEKLFF. Written as DNA, the CDR3 is TGTGCCAGCAGAGCCCGGACAGATGAAAAACTGTTTTTT.

The chain joins TRBV5-6 to TRBJ1-2, with D possibly matching TRBD1 (6 bases). Germline CDR1 is SGHDT and CDR2 is YYEEEE. Trimming shortened V by 2 bases and J by 8 bases, and 13 bases separated the two germline ends. The CDR3 sequence is 13 residues long. The CDR3 loop reads CASSLLTGRGYTF. The CDR3 nucleotides are TGTGCCAGCAGCTTATTAACAGGGCGAGGCTACACCTTC.

The rearrangement links TRBV11-3 to TRBJ2-2, with D tentatively TRBD1 (5 bases). V shed 4 bases and J shed 2 bases, with 8 bases lying between them. The CDR3 contains 14 residues. Germline loops: CDR1 SGHNT, CDR2 YENEEA. The DNA for the CDR3 is TGTGCCAGCAGCTCTCAGGGAAACACCGGGGAGCTGTTTTTT. Protein: CASSSQGNTGELFF.